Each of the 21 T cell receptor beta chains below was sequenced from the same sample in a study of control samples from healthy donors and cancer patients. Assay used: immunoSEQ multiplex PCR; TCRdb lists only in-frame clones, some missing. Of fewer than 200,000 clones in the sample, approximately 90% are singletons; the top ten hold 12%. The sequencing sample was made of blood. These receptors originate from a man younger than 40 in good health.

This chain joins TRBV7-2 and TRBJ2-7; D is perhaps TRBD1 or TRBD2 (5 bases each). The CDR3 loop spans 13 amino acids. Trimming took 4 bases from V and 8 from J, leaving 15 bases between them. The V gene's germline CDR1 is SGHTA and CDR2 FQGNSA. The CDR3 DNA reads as TGTGCCAGCAGCTCCTCAGGGCAGCGGAAGCAGTACTTC. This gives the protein CASSSSGQRKQYF.

In DNA form, the CDR3 reads TGTGCCAGCAGTCGATCCGGCAGGGGCCATGAGCAGTTCTTC. The encoded protein is CASSRSGRGHEQFF. The chain recombines TRBV6-6 with TRBJ2-1, with D possibly being TRBD1 (6 bases). The germline V gene has CDR1 MNHNY and CDR2 SVGAGI (reference sequence). CDR3 size: 14 residues. The ends were cut back, 5 bases at V and 8 bases at J, with 16 bases in the middle.

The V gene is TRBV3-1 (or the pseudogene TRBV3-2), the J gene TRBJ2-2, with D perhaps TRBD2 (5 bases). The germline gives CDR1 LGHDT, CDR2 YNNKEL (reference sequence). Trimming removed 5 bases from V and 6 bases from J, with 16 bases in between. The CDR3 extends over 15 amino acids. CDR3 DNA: TGTGCCAGCAGCGGAACACGCAGGCGGGCCGGGGAGCTGTTTTTT. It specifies CASSGTRRRAGELFF.

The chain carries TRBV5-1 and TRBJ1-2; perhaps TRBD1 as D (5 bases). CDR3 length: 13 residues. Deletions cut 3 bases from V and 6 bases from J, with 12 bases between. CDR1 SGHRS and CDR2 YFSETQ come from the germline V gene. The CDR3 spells CASSSGTVDGYTF. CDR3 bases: TGCGCCAGCAGCTCTGGGACGGTTGATGGCTACACCTTC.

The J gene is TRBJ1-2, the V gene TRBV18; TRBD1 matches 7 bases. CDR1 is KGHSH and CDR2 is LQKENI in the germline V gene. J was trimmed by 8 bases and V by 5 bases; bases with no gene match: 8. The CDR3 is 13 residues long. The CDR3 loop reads CASSSDRVDGYTF. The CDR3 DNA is TGTGCCAGCTCAAGCGACAGGGTCGACGGCTACACCTTC.

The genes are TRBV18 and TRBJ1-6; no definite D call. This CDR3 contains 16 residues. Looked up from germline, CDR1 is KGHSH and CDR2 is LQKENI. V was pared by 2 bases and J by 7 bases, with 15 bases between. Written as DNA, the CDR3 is TGTGCCAGCTCACCAAGTTCAACGGGCCGAAATTCACCCCTCCACTTT. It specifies CASSPSSTGRNSPLHF.

DNA of the CDR3: TGTGCCAGCAGTTCGACGAGCGGGCCCATTTGGGAGCAGTACTTC. Its protein product is CASSSTSGPIWEQYF. The gene calls are TRBV28 and TRBJ2-7, with D tentatively TRBD2 (6 bases). The V end lost 4 bases, the J end lost 7 bases, and 20 bases lay between the germline ends. Germline lookup yields CDR1 MDHEN and CDR2 SYDVKM. CDR3 size: 15 residues.

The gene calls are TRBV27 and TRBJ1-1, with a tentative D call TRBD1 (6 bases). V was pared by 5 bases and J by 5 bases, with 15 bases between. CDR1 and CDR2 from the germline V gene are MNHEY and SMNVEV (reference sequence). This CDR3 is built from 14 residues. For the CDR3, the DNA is TGTGCCAGCAGTGAGGGGGGGGACGGTACTGAAGCTTTCTTT. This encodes CASSEGGDGTEAFF.

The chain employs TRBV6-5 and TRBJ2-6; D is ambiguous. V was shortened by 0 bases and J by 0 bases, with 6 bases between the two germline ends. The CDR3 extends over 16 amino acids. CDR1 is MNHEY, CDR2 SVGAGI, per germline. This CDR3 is CASSYSASSGANVLTF. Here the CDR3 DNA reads TGTGCCAGCAGTTACTCGGCCTCCTCTGGGGCCAACGTCCTGACTTTC.

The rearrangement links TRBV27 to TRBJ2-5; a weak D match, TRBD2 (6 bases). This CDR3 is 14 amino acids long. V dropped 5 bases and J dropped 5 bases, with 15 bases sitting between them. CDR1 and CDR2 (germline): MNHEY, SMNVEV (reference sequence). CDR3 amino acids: CASSRVRGRETQYF. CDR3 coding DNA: TGTGCCAGCAGTAGGGTTCGGGGGAGGGAGACCCAGTACTTC.

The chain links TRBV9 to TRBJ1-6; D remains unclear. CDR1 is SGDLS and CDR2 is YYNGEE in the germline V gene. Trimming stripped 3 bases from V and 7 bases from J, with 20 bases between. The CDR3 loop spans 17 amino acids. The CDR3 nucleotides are TGTGCCAGCAGCGCCACACCACAGATCCTCGTAAATTCACCCCTCCACTTT. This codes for CASSATPQILVNSPLHF.

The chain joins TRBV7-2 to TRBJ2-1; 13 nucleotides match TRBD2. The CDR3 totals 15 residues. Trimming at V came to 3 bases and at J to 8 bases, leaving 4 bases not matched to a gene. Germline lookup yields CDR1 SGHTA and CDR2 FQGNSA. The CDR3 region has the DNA TGTGCCAGCAGCTTGACTAGCGGGAGGTGGGATGAGCAGTTCTTC. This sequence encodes CASSLTSGRWDEQFF. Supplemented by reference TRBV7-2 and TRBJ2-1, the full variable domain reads GAGVSQSPSNKVTEKGKDVELRCDPISGHTALYWYRQSLGQGLEFLIYFQGNSAPDKSGLPSDRFSAERTGGSVSTLTIQRTQQEDSAVYLCASSLTSGRWDEQFFGPGTRLTVL.

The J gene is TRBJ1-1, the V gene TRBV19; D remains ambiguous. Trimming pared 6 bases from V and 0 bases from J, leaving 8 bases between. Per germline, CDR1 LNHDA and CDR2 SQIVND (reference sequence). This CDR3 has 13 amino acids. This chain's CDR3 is CASRVNLNTEAFF. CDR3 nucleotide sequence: TGTGCCAGTAGGGTAAACCTGAACACTGAAGCTTTCTTT.

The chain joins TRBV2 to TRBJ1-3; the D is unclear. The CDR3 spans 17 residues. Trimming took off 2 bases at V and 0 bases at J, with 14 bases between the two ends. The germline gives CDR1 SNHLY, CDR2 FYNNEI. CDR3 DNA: TGTGCCAGCAGTGAAACGGGCAGCCCCTACTCTGGAAACACCATATATTTT. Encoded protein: CASSETGSPYSGNTIYF.

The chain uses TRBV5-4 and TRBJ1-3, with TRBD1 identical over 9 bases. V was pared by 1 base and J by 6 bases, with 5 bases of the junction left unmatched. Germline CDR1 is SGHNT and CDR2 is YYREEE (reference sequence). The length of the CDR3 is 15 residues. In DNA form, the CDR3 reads TGTGCCAGCAGCTTGAGGGGACAGGGTTTAAACACCATATATTTT. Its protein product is CASSLRGQGLNTIYF.

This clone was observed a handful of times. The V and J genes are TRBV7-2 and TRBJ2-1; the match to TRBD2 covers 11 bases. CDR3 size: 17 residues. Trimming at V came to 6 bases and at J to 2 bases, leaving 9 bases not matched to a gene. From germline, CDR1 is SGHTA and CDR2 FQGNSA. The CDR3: CASSYIAGGPAYNEQFF. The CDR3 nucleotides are TGTGCCAGCAGTTATATAGCGGGAGGGCCTGCCTACAATGAGCAGTTCTTC.

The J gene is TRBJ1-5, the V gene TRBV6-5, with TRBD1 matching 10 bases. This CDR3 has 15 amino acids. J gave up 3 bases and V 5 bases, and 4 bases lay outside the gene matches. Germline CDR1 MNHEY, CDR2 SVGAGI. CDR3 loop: CASSRQGADNQPQHF. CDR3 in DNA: TGTGCCAGCAGTAGACAGGGGGCCGACAATCAGCCCCAGCATTTT.

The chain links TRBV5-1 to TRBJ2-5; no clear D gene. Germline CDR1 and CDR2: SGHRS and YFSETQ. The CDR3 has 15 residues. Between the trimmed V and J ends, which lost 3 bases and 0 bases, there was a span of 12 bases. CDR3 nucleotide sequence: TGCGCCAGCAGCTCGGGTGTGGGTTACCAAGAGACCCAGTACTTC. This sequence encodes CASSSGVGYQETQYF.

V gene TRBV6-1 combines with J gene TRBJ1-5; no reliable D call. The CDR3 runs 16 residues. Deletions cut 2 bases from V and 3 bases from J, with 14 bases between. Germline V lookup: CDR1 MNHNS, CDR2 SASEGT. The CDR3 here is CASSEIGQANNQPQHF. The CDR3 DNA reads TGTGCCAGCAGTGAAATCGGGCAGGCGAACAATCAGCCCCAGCATTTT.

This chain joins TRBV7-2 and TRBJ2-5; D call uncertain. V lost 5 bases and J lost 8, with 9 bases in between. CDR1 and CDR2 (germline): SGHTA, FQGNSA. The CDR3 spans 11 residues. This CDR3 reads CASSTLLTQYF. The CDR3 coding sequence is TGTGCCAGCAGCACCCTCTTAACCCAGTACTTC. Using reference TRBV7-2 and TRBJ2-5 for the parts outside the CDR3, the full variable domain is GAGVSQSPSNKVTEKGKDVELRCDPISGHTALYWYRQSLGQGLEFLIYFQGNSAPDKSGLPSDRFSAERTGGSVSTLTIQRTQQEDSAVYLCASSTLLTQYFGPGTRLLVL.

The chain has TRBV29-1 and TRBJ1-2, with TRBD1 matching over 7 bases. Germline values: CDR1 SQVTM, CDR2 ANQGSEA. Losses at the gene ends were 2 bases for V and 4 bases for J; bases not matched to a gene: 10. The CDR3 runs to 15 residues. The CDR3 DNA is TGCAGCGTTGAAAACGTACGGGGACAGAGCTATGGCTACACCTTC. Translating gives CSVENVRGQSYGYTF.